Detailed here is one T cell receptor beta chain. Antigen: not known. This CDR3 spans 17 amino acids. CDR1 and CDR2 from the germline V gene are MNHEY and SMNVEV (reference sequence). J gave up 0 bases and V 5 bases, and 6 bases lay outside the gene matches. The PCR used 60 Vbeta and 13 Jbeta primers. Method: immunoSEQ multiplex PCR; TCRdb's copy keeps in-frame clones and lacks some. The data show under 95,000 clones, approximately 79% seen once. The data derive from a study of cytomegalovirus exposure and HLA in healthy donors. Turning to the study itself: The Caucasian-associated ancestry cluster held about 80% of a few hundred genotyped donors.

The study's findings and limits: Overall, approximately 150 TCR beta chains were annotated as cytomegalovirus-associated. A later analysis reported that several of the most significant clusters appeared to be linked to common viral pathogens, among them Epstein-Barr virus. Later on, analysis showed that most CMV-associated TCR beta chains appeared to be HLA-restricted.

This receptor was taken from a woman aged 40 to 50 in good health and CMV-seropositive. Sequencing used PBMCs. The J gene is TRBJ1-3, the V gene TRBV27; 11 bases are a match to TRBD1. The CDR3 protein is CASSDGTGGFSGNTIYF. CDR3 nucleotides: TGTGCCAGCAGTGACGGGACAGGGGGATTCTCTGGAAACACCATATATTTT.